This entry describes one T cell receptor beta chain. V lost 6 bases and J lost 0, with 11 bases in between. CDR3 length: 14 residues. From germline, CDR1 is LGHNT and CDR2 FRNRAP. These data come from a study of blood T cell repertoires in COVID-19. Background on the study: Acute and convalescent COVID-19 samples came from the United States, Italy and Spain. Sample material is recorded as cDNA or gDNA derived from T cells, B-cell-depleted T cells, or PBMCs.

Original processing methods: Reference gene primer amplification in the assay estimated nucleated cell counts. TCRdb keeps only in-frame clones here, not all; method: immunoSEQ multiplex PCR. D and trimming come from the DNA, and the V and J calls and clone size come from that table. The repertoire holds under 450,000 clones, with 86% as singletons. Patients of the Seattle cohort, enrolled during active infection, were followed longitudinally. The clonotype originates from a woman aged 60 to 75 with COVID-19, enrolled during active disease. This chain joins TRBV12-5 and TRBJ1-1, with D possibly matching TRBD1 (6 bases). Source material: peripheral blood. The CDR3 sequence: CASGVGQLNTEAFF. CDR3 sequence (DNA): TGTGCTAGTGGCGTCGGACAGCTGAACACTGAAGCTTTCTTT.